The entry below gives a single T cell receptor beta chain sequence along with its context. Its cognate antigen is unknown. This record comes from a study of response to subunit inactivated influenza vaccine. Study results and limitations: It was the authors' suggestion that each seasonal influenza vaccination recruits few new T cells.

TCRdb ran MiXCR on the RT-PCR reads and lists one entry per CDR3 protein. The table records 500,000 to 650,000 distinct CDR3 sequences, about 7.6% of them present only once. V lost 7 bases and J 3 bases, leaving 19 bases between the germline ends. The germline gives CDR1 SQVTM, CDR2 ANQGSEA. The CDR3 is made up of 15 amino acids. The rearrangement links TRBV29-1 to TRBJ2-1; D may correspond to TRBD1 or TRBD2 (8 bases each). The sequence was collected from a man aged 50 to 69 who received an inactivated influenza vaccine. This material consisted of PBMCs from blood, taken about 23 months after vaccination. The DNA for the CDR3 is TGCAGCGCCGAGGCGGGGGGACAGGTCTACAATGAGCAGTTCTTC. This gives the protein CSAEAGGQVYNEQFF.